This TCR beta chain was recorded in a study of PD-1 blockade in classical Hodgkin lymphoma. The overall study: A 3 mg/kg intravenous dose of nivolumab was received by patients every 2 weeks.

Clones were sequenced by immunoSEQ multiplex PCR, and TCRdb holds only the in-frame ones, with some missing. This sample has 24,000 or so clones, with roughly three quarters found just once. Findings and limits, study-wide: In newly diagnosed patients, baseline TCR diversity was reportedly below that of healthy donors. There remain no defined causes for the repertoire differences, which possibly reflect disease activity or prior therapy.

Autologous stem cell transplantation was followed by relapse in every patient, and brentuximab vedotin exposure varied. Complete response, partial response or progressive disease was each patient's best response. V was trimmed by 3 bases and J by 0 bases, leaving 9 bases between them. There are 15 residues in the CDR3. Germline V gene lookup returns CDR1 SGDLS and CDR2 YYNGEE. The table lists this clone with a count of one. Its antigen is undetermined. The source was peripheral blood mononuclear cells (PBMCs), collected at baseline. V is TRBV9 and J is TRBJ2-2; possibly TRBD2 for D (6 bases). The source of this sequence is a human donor with classical Hodgkin lymphoma. The CDR3 here is CASSAGLSNTGELFF. CDR3 sequence (DNA): TGTGCCAGCAGCGCGGGACTCTCGAACACCGGGGAGCTGTTTTTT.